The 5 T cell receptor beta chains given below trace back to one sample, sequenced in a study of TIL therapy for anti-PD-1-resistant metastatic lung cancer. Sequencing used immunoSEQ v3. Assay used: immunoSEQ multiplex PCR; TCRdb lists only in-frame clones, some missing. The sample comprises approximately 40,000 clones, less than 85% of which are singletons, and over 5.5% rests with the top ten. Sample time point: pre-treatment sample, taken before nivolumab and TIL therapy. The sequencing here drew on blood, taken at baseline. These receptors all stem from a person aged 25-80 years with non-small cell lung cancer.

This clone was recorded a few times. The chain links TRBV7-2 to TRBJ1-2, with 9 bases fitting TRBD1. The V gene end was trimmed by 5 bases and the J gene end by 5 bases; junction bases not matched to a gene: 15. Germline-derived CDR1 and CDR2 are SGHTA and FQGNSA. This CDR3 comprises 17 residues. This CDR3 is CASSPRGPGQGWYGYTF. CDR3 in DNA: TGTGCCAGCAGCCCCCGGGGTCCGGGACAGGGTTGGTATGGCTACACCTTC.

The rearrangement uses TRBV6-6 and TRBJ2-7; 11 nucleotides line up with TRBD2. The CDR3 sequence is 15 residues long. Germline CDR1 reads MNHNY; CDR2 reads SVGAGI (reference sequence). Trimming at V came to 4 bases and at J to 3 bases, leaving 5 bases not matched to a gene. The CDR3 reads CASSLAGGPFYEQYF. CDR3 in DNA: TGTGCCAGCAGTTTAGCGGGAGGGCCTTTCTACGAGCAGTACTTC.

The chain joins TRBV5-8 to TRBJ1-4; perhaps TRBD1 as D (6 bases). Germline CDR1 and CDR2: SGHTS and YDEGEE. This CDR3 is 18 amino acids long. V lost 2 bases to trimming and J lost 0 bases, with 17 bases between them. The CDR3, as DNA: TGTGCCAGCAGCTTCCTCGGAGGGACACCAGCAACTAATGAAAAACTGTTTTTT. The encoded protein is CASSFLGGTPATNEKLFF.

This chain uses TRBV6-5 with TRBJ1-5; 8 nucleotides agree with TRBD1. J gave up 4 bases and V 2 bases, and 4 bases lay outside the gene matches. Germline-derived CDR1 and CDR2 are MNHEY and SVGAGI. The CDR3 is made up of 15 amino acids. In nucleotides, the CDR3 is TGTGCCAGCAGTTACAACAGGGGGGGGAATCAGCCCCAGCATTTT. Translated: CASSYNRGGNQPQHF.

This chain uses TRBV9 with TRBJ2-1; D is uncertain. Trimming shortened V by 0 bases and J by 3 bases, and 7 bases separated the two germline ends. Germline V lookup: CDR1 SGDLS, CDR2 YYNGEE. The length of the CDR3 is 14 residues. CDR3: CASSVDSGYNEQFF. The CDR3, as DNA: TGTGCCAGCAGCGTAGACTCGGGCTACAATGAGCAGTTCTTC. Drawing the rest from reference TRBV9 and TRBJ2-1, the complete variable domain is DSGVTQTPKHLITATGQRVTLRCSPRSGDLSVYWYQQSLDQGLQFLIQYYNGEERAKGNILERFSAQQFPDLHSELNLSSLELGDSALYFCASSVDSGYNEQFFGPGTRLTVL.